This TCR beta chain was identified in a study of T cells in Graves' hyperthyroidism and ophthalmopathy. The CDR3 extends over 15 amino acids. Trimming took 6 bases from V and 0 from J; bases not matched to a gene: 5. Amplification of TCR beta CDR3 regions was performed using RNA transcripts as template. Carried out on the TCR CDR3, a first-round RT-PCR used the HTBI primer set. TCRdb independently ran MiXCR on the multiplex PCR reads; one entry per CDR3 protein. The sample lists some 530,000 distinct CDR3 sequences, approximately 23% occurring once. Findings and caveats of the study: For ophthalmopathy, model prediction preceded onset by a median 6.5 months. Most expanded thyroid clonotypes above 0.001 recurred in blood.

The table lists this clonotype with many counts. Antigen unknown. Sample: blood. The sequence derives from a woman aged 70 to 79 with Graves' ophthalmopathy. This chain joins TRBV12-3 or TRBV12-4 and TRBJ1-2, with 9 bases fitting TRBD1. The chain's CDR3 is CASRITGGSNYGYTF. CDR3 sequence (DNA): TGTGCCAGCAGGATCACAGGGGGCTCTAACTATGGCTACACCTTC.